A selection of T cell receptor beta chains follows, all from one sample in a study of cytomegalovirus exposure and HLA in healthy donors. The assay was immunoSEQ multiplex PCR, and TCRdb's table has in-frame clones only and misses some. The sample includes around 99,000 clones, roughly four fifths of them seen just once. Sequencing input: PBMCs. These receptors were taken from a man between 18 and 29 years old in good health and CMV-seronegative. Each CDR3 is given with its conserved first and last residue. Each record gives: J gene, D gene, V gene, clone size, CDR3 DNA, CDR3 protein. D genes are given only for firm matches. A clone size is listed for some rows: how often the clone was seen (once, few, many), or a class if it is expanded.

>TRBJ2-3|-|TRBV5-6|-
TGTGCCAGCAGCTTAACCCTAGGGACTAGCACAGATACGCAGTATTTT
CASSLTLGTSTDTQYF
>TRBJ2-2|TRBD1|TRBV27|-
TGTGCCAGCAGTTTACGGGCAGGGGGCCTCGCGAACACCGGGGAGCTGTTTTTT
CASSLRAGGLANTGELFF
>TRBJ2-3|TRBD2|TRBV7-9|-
TGTGCCAGCAGCTCAATAGCGGGGGCGACAGATACGCAGTATTTT
CASSSIAGATDTQYF
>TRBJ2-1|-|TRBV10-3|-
TGTGCCATCAGGGCAGGGGCGGACTCCTACAATGAGCAGTTCTTC
CAIRAGADSYNEQFF
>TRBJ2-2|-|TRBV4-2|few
TGTGCCAGCAGCCAGGGTCCGACTGGCAACACCGGGGAGCTGTTTTTT
CASSQGPTGNTGELFF
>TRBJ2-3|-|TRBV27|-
TGTGCCACCGGGGTGGACACAGATACGCAGTATTTT
CATGVDTDTQYF
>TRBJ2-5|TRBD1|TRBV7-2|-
TGTGCCAGCAGCGAGGGACAGGGGGGTGAAGAGACCCAGTACTTC
CASSEGQGGEETQYF
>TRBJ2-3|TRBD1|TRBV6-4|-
TGTGCCAGCAGTGACTCCGGACAGGGGGCAGATACGCAGTATTTT
CASSDSGQGADTQYF
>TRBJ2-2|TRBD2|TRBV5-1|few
TGCGCCAGCAGCTTGGCTAGCGGGGGGCTGAGGAACACCGGGGAGCTGTTTTTT
CASSLASGGLRNTGELFF
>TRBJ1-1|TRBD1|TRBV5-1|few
TGCGCCAGCAGCTTGGTGGGGACAGGGGTCACTGAAGCTTTCTTT
CASSLVGTGVTEAFF
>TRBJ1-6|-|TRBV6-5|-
TGTGCCAGCAGGCAACAAAGTAATTCACCCCTCCACTTT
CASRQQSNSPLHF
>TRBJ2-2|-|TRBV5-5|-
TGTGCCAGCAGCTTGGGGGGCAGGCGAACGAACACCGGGGAGCTGTTTTTT
CASSLGGRRTNTGELFF
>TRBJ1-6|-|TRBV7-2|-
TGTGCCAGCAGCTTAGTGGGGGGGAGTAATTCACCCCTCCACTTT
CASSLVGGSNSPLHF
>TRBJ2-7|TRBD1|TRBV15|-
TGTGCCACCAGCAGAGCGACAGGGGTTTCCTACGAGCAGTACTTC
CATSRATGVSYEQYF
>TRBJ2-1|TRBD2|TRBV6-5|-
TGTGCCAGCTCGACCAAGCGGGGTCCCTACAATGAGCAGTTCTTC
CASSTKRGPYNEQFF
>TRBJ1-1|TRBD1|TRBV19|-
TGTGCCACCACGGACAGGGGGAGTAGGAACACTGAAGCTTTCTTT
CATTDRGSRNTEAFF
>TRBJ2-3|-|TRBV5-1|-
TGCGCCAGCAGAGCGGACAGTTTTGGGGATACGCAGTATTTT
CASRADSFGDTQYF
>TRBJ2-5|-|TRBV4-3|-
TGCGCCAGCAGCCAAGATCGGGAAGAGACCCAGTACTTC
CASSQDREETQYF
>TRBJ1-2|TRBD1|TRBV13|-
TGTGCCAGCAGCCGAGGGACCTCAGGGGGATCGAACTATGGCTACACCTTC
CASSRGTSGGSNYGYTF
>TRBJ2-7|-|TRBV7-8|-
TGTGCCAGCAGCTTAGCGGGGGGAGGCTACGAGCAGTACTTC
CASSLAGGGYEQYF
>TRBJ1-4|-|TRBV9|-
TGTGCCAGCTCTCAGATGGGAGGGGCTGAAAAACTGTTTTTT
CASSQMGGAEKLFF
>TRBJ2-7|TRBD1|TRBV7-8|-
TGTGCCAGCAGCTCCCAGGGGGCCCTCTCCTACGAGCAGTACTTC
CASSSQGALSYEQYF
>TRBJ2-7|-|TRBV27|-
TGTGCCAGCAGCCAGGACTTATCCTACGAGCAGTACTTC
CASSQDLSYEQYF
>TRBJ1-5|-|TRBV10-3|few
TGTGCCATCAGGGGAGGGGAGGGTGAGCCCCAGCATTTT
CAIRGGEGEPQHF
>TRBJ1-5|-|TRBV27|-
TGTGCCAGCAGTTTAGGGTGGGGGCGCATTGAGCCCCAGCATTTT
CASSLGWGRIEPQHF
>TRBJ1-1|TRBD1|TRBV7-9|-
TGTTCCAGCAGCTCAGGGGGGACTGAAGCTTTCTTT
CSSSSGGTEAFF
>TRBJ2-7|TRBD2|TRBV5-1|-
TGCGCCAGCAGCTCCCTAAGCGGGGGGCCATGGGAGCAGTACTTC
CASSSLSGGPWEQYF
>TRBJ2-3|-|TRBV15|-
TGTGCCACCAGCAGAAGAAGGCTGGACCGGGACAACGGCACAGATACGCAGTATTTT
CATSRRRLDRDNGTDTQYF
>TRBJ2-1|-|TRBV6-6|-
TGTGCCAGCATTCCCCACTCGGGGAATGAGCAGTTCTTC
CASIPHSGNEQFF
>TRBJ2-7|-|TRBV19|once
TGTGCCAGTAAAGGAGGGTACGAGCAGTACTTC
CASKGGYEQYF
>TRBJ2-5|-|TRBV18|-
TGTGCCAGCTCACCACAAAGGGGGAGCGAGACCCAGTACTTC
CASSPQRGSETQYF
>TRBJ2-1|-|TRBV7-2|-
TGTGCCAGCAGCCCTGTGCCGAGCTCCTACAATGAGCAGTTCTTC
CASSPVPSSYNEQFF
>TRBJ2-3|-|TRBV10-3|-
TGTGCCGCTAATGGACAGCTCACAGATACGCAGTATTTT
CAANGQLTDTQYF
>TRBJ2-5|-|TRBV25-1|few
TGTGCCAGCAGTGATTGGGGATCGGGGGAGACCCAGTACTTC
CASSDWGSGETQYF
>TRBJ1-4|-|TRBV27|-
TGTGCCAGCAGCCGGGGGTTGGGGAAGAATGAAAAACTGTTTTTT
CASSRGLGKNEKLFF
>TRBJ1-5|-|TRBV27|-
TGTGCCAGCCGAGCGGGCATTAGCAATCAGCCCCAGCATTTT
CASRAGISNQPQHF
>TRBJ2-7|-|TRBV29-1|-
TGCAGCGCCGTGGTTTTCCAGGGATTTGAGCAGTACTTC
CSAVVFQGFEQYF
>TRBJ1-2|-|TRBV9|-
TGTGCCAGCAGCGTAGTTGGGCCCTATTATGGCTACACCTTC
CASSVVGPYYGYTF
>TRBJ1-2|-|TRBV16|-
TGTGCCAGCAGCCGACCTAATGCGGGACTTTCTTCTGGCTACACCTTC
CASSRPNAGLSSGYTF
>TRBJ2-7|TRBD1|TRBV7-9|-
TGTGCCAGCAGCCCCCGCGGACAGGTACTCTCCTACGAGCAGTACTTC
CASSPRGQVLSYEQYF
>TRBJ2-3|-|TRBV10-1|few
TGCGCCAGCAGTGAAATAGGGACTCACACAGATACGCAGTATTTT
CASSEIGTHTDTQYF
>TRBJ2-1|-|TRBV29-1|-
TGCAGCGTTGCCGCAGGGGAGAGGCAGTTCTTC
CSVAAGERQFF
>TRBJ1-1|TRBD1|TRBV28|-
TGTGCCAGCAGGCCGGGGGGACAGGGCGAAGCTTTCTTT
CASRPGGQGEAFF
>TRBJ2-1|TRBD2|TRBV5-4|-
TGTGCCAGCAGCTTGGCGGGGGGAGGCAATGAGCAGTTCTTC
CASSLAGGGNEQFF
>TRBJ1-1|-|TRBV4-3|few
TGCGCCAGCAGCCGGGCGGGGGCTGAAGCTTTCTTT
CASSRAGAEAFF
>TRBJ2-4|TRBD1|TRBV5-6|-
TGTGCCAGCAGTTTATTTGTTCGGACAGGGACCCTAGCCAAAAACATTCAGTACTTC
CASSLFVRTGTLAKNIQYF
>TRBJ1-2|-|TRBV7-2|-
TGTGCCAGCAGCTTGACGGGACATTCCTATGGCTACACCTTC
CASSLTGHSYGYTF
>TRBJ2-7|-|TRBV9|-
TGTGCCAGCAGCGACGGGGGCTCCTACGAGCAGTACTTC
CASSDGGSYEQYF
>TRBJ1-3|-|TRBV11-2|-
TGTGCCAGCAGCTTAGGGGCAGGAAACTCTGGAAACACCATATATTTT
CASSLGAGNSGNTIYF
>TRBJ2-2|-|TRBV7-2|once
TGTGCCAGCAGCCCCCGTCTGTCCGGGGAGCTGTTTTTT
CASSPRLSGELFF
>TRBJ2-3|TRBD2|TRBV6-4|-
TGTGCCAGCAGTGATGGAGCGGGGGACACAGATACGCAGTATTTT
CASSDGAGDTDTQYF
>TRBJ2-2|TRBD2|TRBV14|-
TGTGCCAGCACCAACCTTCATAGCGGGACCGGGGAGCTGTTTTTT
CASTNLHSGTGELFF
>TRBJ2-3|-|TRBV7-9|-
TGTGCCAGCAGCTTAGGGGCGCAAGAAGATACGCAGTATTTT
CASSLGAQEDTQYF
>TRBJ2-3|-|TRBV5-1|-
TGCGCCAGCAGCACCGGGACATTCTCAGATACGCAGTATTTT
CASSTGTFSDTQYF
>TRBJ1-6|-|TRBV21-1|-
TGTGCCAGCAGCAAAGACCGGGGGTTACGCCATAATTCACCCCTCCACTTT
CASSKDRGLRHNSPLHF
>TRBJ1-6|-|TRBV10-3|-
TGTGCCATCAGCGGGGGGACGGATTCACCCCTCCACTTT
CAISGGTDSPLHF
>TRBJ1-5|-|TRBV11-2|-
TGTGCCAGCAGCTTAGCAAGGGGGAACAATCAGCCCCAGCATTTT
CASSLARGNNQPQHF
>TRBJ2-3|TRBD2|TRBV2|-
TGTGCCACTCAACCCCCGTGGGGAGGGTCGGCCACAGATACGCAGTATTTT
CATQPPWGGSATDTQYF
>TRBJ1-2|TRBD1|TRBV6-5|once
TGTGCCAGCTCCGGACAGGGCCGAAGCTATGGCTACACCTTC
CASSGQGRSYGYTF